This TCR beta chain was profiled in a study of T cells in Graves' hyperthyroidism and ophthalmopathy. Amplified regions were TCR beta CDR3 sequences from RNA transcripts. The HTBI set primed first-round TCR CDR3 RT-PCR. From the multiplex PCR reads, TCRdb called clonotypes with MiXCR, one entry per CDR3 protein. The sample has around 340,000 distinct CDR3 sequences, around 23% seen once. This clonotype appeared many times. The definition of stable Graves' hyperthyroidism was no ophthalmopathy progression within 18 months. Together with thyroid ultrasound, orbital computed tomography, serum thyroxine and TRAb, clinical symptoms were used for diagnoses. Deletions cut 0 bases from V and 5 bases from J, with 10 bases between. Germline V CDR1 and CDR2: WNHNN, SYGVQD (reference sequence). The CDR3 has 14 amino acids.

The sequence derives from a woman in her forties or fifties with Graves' hyperthyroidism. Sequencing was performed on blood. This chain connects TRBV10-1 to TRBJ1-1, with D possibly TRBD1 on 5 matching bases. Written as DNA, the CDR3 is TGCGCCAGCAGTGAGTCGACACAGGCAACTGAAGCTTTCTTT. Its translation is CASSESTQATEAFF.